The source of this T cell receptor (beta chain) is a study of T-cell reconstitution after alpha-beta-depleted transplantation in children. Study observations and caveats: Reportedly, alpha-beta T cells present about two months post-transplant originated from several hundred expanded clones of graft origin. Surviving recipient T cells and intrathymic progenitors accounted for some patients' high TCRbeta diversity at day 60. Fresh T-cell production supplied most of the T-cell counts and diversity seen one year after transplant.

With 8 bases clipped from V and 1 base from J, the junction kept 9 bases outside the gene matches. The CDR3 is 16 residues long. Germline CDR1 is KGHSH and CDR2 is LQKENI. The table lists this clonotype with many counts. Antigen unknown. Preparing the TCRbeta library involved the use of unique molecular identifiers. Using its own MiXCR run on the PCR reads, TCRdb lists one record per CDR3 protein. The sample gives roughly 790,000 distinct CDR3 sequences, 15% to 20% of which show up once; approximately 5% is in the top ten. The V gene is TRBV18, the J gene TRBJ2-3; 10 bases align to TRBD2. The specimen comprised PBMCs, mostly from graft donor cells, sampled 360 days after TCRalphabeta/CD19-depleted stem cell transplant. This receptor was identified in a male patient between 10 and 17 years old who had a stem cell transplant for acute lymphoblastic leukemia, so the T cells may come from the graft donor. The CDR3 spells CASSPPGLAGTDTQYF. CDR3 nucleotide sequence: TGTGCCAGCAGTCCCCCCGGACTAGCGGGCACAGATACGCAGTATTTT.